The present T cell receptor (beta chain) was sequenced within a study of blood T cell repertoires in COVID-19. Study context: The United States, Italy and Spain supplied acute and convalescent COVID-19 samples. Sources were T cells, B-cell-depleted T cells, or PBMCs; the material itself was cDNA or gDNA.

Original analysis: Amplifying reference gene primers gave estimates of nucleated cell counts. The protocol was immunoSEQ multiplex PCR, while the TCRdb copy is restricted to in-frame clones and leaves out a portion. Clone size and the V and J calls come from that table; the DNA yielded D and trimming. The repertoire holds about 91,000 clones, with under 85% as singletons. The clonotype originates from a man between 65 and 80 years old with acute or convalescent COVID-19. Input material: peripheral blood.

The CDR3 here is CASSLVQATHTYEQYF. The CDR3 DNA is TGTGCCAGCAGTTTAGTGCAGGCGACGCACACCTACGAGCAGTACTTC. V and J are TRBV27 and TRBJ2-7; no reliable D call. The length of the CDR3 is 16 residues. V lost 2 bases and J 2 bases, leaving 16 bases between the germline ends. Germline V gives CDR1 MNHEY, CDR2 SMNVEV (reference sequence).